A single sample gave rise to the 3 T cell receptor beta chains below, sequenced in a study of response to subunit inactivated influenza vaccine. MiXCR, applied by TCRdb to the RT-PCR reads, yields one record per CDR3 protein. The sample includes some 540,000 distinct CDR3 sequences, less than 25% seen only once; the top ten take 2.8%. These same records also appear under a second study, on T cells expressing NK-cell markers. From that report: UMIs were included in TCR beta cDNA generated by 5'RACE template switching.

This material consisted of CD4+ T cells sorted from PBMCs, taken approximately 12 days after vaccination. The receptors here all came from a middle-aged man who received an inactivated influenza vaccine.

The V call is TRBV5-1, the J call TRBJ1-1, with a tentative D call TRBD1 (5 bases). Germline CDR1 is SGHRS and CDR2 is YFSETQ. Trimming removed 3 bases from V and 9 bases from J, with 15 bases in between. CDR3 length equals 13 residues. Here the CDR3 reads CASSSLGRSQAFF. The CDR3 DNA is TGCGCCAGCAGCTCGTTGGGACGGTCTCAAGCTTTCTTT.

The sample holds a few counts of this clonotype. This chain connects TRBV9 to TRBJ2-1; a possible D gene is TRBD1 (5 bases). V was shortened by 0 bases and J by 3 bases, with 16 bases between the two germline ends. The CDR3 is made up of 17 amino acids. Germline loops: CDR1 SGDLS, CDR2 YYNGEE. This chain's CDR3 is CASSVGMKGILYNEQFF. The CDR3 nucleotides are TGTGCCAGCAGCGTAGGGATGAAGGGGATTCTCTACAATGAGCAGTTCTTC.

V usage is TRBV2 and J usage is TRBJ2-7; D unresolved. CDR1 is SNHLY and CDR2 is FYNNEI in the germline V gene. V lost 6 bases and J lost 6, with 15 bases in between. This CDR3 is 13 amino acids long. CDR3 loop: CASSGGLSGEQYF. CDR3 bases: TGTGCCAGCAGCGGCGGTTTATCTGGCGAGCAGTACTTC.